This T cell receptor beta chain was retrieved from a study of identical twins. The study's findings and limits: Twin-shared out-of-frame alpha sequences were enriched for low generation probability. Among beta out-of-frame sequences, excess sharing between twins appeared weaker. For cord blood, abundant beta clonotypes had fewer insertions, unlike memory repertoires, which showed none.

The CDR3 has 15 amino acids. V dropped 0 bases and J dropped 1; count of bases not matched to a gene: 2. Germline CDR1 and CDR2: DFQATT and SNEGSKA (reference sequence). TCRdb re-called the 5' RACE reads with MiXCR, one entry per CDR3 protein. The sample yields 450,000 to 650,000 distinct CDR3 sequences, 9.5% to 10% seen once. For this clonotype: Its antigen is not known.

With no exceptions, donors were healthy Caucasians. This sample was shared with a second study, whose subject was yellow fever vaccine responses in identical twins.

Sequenced input: PBMCs. The sequence was obtained from a woman aged 18-35 years in good health. The chain employs TRBV20-1 and TRBJ1-5; 8 bases are a match to TRBD1. The CDR3 bases are TGCAGTGCTAGAGACAGGGGGCGAAGCAATCAGCCCCAGCATTTT. Translating gives CSARDRGRSNQPQHF.